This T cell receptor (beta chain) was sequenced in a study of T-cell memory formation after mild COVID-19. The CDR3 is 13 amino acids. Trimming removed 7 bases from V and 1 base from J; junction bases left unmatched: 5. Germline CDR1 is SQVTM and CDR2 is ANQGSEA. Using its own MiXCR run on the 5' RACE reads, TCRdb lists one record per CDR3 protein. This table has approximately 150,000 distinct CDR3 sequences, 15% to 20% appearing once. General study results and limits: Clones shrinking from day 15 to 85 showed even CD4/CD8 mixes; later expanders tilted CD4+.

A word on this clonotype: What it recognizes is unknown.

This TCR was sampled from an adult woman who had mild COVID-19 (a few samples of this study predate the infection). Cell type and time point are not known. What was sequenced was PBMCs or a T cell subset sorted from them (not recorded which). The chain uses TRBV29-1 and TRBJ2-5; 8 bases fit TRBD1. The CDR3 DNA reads TGCAGCGCAGAGACAGGGGCCCAAGAGACCCAGTACTTC. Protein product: CSAETGAQETQYF.